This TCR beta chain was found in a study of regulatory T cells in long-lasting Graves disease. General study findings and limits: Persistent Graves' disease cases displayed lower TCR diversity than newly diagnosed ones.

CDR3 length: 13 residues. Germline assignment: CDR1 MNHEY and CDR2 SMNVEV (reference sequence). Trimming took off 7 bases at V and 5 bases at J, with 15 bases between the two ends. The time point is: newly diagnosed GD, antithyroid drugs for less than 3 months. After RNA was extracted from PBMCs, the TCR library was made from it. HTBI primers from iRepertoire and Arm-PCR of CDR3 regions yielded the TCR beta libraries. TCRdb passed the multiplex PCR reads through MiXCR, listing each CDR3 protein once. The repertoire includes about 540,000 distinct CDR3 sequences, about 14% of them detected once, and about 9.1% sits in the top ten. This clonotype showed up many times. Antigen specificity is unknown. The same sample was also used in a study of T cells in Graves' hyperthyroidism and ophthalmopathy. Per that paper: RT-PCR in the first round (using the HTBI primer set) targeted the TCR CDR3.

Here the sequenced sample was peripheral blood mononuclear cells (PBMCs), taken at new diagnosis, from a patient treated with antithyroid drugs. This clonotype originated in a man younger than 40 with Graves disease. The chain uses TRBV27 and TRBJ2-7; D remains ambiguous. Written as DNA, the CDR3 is TGTGCCAGCATAGGCCTCCTTTCCGACGAGCAGTACTTC. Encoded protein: CASIGLLSDEQYF.